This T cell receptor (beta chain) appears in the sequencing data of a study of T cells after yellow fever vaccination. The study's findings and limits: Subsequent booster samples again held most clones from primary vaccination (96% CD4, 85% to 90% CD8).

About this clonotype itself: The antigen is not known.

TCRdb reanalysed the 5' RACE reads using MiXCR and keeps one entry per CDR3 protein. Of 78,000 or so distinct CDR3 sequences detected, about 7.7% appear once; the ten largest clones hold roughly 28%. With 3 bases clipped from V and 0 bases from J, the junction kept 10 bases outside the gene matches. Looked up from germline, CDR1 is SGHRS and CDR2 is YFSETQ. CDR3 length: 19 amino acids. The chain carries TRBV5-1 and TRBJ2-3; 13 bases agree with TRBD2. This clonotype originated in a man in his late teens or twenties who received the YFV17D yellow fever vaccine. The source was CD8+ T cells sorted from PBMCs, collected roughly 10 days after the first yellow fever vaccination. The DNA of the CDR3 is TGCGCCAGCAGCTCTTCCGGACTAGCGGGGGCGCTCAGCACAGATACGCAGTATTTT. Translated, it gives CASSSSGLAGALSTDTQYF.